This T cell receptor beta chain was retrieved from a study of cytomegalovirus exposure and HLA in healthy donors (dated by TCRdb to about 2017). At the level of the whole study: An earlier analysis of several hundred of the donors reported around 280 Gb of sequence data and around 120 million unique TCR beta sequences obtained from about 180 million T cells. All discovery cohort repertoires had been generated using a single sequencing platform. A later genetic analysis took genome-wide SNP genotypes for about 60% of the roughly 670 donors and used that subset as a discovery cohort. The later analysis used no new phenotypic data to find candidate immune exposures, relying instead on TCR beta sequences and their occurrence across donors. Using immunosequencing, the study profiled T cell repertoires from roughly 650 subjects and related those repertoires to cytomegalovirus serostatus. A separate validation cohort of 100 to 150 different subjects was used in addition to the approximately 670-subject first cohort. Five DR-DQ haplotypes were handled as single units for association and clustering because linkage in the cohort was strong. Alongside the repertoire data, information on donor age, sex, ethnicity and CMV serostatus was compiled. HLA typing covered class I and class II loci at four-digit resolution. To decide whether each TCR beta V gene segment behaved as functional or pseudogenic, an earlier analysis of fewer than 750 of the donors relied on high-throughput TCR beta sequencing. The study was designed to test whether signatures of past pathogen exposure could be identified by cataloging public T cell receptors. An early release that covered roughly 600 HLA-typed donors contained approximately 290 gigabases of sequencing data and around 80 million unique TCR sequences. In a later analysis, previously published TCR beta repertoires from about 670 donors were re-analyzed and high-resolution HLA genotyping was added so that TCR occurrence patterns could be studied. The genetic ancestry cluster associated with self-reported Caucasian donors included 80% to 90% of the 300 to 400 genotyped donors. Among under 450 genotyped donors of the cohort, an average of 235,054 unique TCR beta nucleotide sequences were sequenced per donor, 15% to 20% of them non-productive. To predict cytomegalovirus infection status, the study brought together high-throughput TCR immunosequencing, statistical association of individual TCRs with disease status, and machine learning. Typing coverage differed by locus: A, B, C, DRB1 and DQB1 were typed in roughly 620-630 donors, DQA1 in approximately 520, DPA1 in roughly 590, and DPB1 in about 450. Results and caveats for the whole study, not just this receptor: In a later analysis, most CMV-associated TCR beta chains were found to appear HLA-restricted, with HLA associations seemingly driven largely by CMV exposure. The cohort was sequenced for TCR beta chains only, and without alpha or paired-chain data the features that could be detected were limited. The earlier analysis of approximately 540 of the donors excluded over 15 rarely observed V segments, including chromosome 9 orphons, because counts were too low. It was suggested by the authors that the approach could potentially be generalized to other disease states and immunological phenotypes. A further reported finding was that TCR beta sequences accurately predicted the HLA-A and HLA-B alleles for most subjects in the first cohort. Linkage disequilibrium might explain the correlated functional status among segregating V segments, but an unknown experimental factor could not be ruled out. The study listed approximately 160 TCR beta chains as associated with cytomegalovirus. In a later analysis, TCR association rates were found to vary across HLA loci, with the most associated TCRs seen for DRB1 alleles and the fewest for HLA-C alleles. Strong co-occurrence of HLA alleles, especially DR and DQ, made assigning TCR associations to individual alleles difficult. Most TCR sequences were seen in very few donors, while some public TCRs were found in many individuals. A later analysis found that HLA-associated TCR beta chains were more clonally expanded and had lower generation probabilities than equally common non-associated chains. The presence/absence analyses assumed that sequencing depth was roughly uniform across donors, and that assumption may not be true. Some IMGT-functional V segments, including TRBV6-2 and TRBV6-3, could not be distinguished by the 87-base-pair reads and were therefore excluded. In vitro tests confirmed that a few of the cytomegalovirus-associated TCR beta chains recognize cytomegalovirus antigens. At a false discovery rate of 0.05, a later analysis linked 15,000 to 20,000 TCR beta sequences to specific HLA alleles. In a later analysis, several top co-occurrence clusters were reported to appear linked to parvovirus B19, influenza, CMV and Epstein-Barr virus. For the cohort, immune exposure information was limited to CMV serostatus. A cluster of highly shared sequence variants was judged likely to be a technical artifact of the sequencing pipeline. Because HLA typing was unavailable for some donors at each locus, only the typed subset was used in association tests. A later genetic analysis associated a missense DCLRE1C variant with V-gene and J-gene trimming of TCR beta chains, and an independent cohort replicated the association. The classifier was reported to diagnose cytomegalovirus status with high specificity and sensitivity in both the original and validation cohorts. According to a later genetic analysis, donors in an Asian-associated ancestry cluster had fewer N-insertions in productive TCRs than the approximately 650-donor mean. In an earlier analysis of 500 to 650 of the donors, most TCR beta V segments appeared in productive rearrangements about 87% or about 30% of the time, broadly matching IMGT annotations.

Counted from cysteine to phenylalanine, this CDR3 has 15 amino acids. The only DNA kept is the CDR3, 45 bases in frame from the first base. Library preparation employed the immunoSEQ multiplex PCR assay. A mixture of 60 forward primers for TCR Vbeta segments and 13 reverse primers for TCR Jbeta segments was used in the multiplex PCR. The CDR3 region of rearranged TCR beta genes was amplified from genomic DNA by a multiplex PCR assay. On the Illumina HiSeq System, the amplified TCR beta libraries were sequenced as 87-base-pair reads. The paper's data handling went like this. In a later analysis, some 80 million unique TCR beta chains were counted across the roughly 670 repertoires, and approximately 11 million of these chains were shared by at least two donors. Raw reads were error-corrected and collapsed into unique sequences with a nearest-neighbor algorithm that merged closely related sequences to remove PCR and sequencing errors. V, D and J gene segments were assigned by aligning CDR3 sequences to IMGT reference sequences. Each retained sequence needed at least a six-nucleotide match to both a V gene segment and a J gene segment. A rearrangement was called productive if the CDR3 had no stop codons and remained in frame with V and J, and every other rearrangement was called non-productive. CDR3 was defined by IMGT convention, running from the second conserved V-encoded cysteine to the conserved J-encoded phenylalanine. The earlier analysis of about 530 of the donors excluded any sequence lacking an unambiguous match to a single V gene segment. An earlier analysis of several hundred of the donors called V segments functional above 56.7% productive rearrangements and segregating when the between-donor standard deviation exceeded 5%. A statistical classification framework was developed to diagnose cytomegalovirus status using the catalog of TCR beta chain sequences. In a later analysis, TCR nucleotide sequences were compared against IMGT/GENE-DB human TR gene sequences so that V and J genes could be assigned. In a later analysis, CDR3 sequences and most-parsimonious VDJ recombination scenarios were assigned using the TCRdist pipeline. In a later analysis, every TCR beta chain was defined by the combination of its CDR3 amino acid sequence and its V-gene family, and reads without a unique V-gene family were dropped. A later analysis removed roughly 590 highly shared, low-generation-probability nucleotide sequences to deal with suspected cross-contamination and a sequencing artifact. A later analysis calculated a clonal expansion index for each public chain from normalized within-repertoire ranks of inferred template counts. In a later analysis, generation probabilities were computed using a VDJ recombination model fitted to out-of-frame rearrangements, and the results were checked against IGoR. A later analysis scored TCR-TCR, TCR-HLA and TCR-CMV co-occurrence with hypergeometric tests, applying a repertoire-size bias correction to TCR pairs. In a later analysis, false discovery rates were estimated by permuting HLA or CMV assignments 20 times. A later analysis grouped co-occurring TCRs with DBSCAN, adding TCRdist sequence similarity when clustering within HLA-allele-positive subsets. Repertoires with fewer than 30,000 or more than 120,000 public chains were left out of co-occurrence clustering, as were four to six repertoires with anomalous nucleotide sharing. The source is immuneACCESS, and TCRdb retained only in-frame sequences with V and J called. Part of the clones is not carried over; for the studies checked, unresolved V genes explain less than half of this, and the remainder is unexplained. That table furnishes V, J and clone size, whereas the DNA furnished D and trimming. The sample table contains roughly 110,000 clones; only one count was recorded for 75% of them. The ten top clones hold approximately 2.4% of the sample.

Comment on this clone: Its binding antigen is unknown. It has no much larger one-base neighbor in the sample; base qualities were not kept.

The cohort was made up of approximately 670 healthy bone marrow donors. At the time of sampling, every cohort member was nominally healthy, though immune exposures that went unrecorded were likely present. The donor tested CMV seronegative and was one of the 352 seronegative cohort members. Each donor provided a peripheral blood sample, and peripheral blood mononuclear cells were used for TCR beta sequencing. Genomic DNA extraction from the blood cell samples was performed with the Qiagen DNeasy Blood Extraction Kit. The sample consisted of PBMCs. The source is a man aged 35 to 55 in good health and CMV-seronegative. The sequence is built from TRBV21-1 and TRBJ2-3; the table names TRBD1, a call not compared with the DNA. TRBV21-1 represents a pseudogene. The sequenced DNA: TGTGCCAGCAGCCTTCCACACGCCCCATGGGATACGCAGTATTTT. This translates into CASSLPHAPWDTQYF.